These 18 T cell receptor beta chains were all obtained from the same sample, sequenced in a study of T cell repertoires in cytomegalovirus infection. TCRdb processed the reads anew with MiXCR; each CDR3 protein has one entry. The table shows roughly 350,000 distinct CDR3 sequences, with approximately 35% occurring only once. For these TCRs, the target antigens are not known. Sequencing used cultured PBMCs, obtained from culture after CMV antigen stimulation. All receptors come from a human donor in good health (CMV status not recorded). Some clones in this sample may be carry-over from other donors' samples.

This chain connects TRBV27 to TRBJ1-5; TRBD1 aligns across 8 bases. CDR3 length equals 16 residues. CDR1 is MNHEY, CDR2 SMNVEV, per germline (reference sequence). Trimming took 4 bases from V and 3 from J; bases not matched to a gene: 8. The CDR3 nucleotides read TGTGCCAGCAGTTCTCTGACAGGGGTAATCAATCAGCCCCAGCATTTT. Amino acids: CASSSLTGVINQPQHF.

This clonotype was recorded many times. The rearrangement links TRBV7-2 to TRBJ2-1, with D perhaps being TRBD1 or TRBD2 (5 bases each). CDR3 length: 11 residues. Germline V gene sequence: CDR1 SGHTA, CDR2 FQGNSA. The germline V and J ends were trimmed by 5 bases and 9 bases, with 8 bases remaining between them. This CDR3 reads CASSRGVEQFF. DNA of the CDR3: TGTGCCAGCAGCCGAGGGGTTGAGCAGTTCTTC.

This clonotype was counted a few times. J is TRBJ2-4 and V is TRBV6-1; possibly TRBD1 or TRBD2 for D (5 bases each). CDR3 length: 14 amino acids. The germline V gene has CDR1 MNHNS and CDR2 SASEGT. V gave up 6 bases and J gave up 0 bases, with 9 bases separating them. CDR3 residues: CASRDSGAKNIQYF. CDR3 DNA: TGTGCCAGCAGAGACAGCGGAGCCAAAAACATTCAGTACTTC.

This clonotype turned up a few times. This chain uses TRBV4-1 with TRBJ2-6; D is unclear. The CDR3 has 16 residues. The V and J ends lost 1 base and 4 bases respectively, with 11 bases between them. CDR1 and CDR2 from the germline V gene are MGHRA and YSYEKL. CDR3 coding DNA: TGCGCCAGCAGCCAAGGGACCGGGTTCGGGGCCAACGTCCTGACTTTC. Translation gives CASSQGTGFGANVLTF.

J is TRBJ2-1 and V is TRBV20-1; 7 bases are a match to TRBD1. The CDR3 extends over 14 amino acids. J lost 4 bases, V lost 1 base, and 4 bases had no gene match. CDR1 and CDR2 from the germline V gene are DFQATT and SNEGSKA (reference sequence). CDR3 in DNA: TGCAGTGCTAGAGCTGAACAGGGGTACAATGAGCAGTTCTTC. It yields the protein CSARAEQGYNEQFF.

The V call is TRBV7-2, the J call TRBJ2-5; 13 bases agree with TRBD2. Germline V gene data show CDR1 as SGHTA and CDR2 as FQGNSA. This CDR3 has 16 residues. V gave up 5 bases and J gave up 4 bases; unmatched junction bases: 7. The CDR3 DNA follows: TGTGCCAGCAGCCCTCGGACTAGCGGGAGAGGAGAGACCCAGTACTTC. Translation: CASSPRTSGRGETQYF.

This chain connects TRBV12-3 or TRBV12-4 to TRBJ2-5; D is uncertain. CDR3 length equals 14 residues. The V end was cut by 5 bases, the J end by 3 bases, with 13 bases between. As DNA, the CDR3 is TGTGCCAGCAGTACGAGTAACTCGGAAGAGACCCAGTACTTC. This sequence encodes CASSTSNSEETQYF.

The genes are TRBV2 and TRBJ2-3; D is perhaps TRBD1 (6 bases). The germline V gene has CDR1 SNHLY and CDR2 FYNNEI. The CDR3 is 16 residues long. V lost 8 bases, J lost 5 bases, and 23 bases lay in between. Here the CDR3 reads CASGWSRGRQEDTQYF. Written as DNA, the CDR3 is TGTGCCAGCGGATGGTCCAGGGGACGACAGGAAGATACGCAGTATTTT.

The chain recombines TRBV6-5 with TRBJ2-2; 14 bases align to TRBD2. This CDR3 has 16 residues. CDR1 is MNHEY, CDR2 SVGAGI, per germline. V was clipped by 6 bases and J by 3 bases; unmatched bases: 3. The CDR3 region is CASRGLAGGYTGELFF. Here the CDR3 DNA reads TGTGCCAGCAGAGGACTAGCGGGAGGTTACACCGGGGAGCTGTTTTTT.

The CDR3 sequence: CASSIDQGSYQPQHF. Here the CDR3 DNA reads TGTGCCAGTAGTATAGATCAGGGTAGTTATCAGCCCCAGCATTTT. The V and J genes are TRBV19 and TRBJ1-5; possibly TRBD1 for D (5 bases). V lost 0 bases, J lost 5 bases, and 11 bases lay in between. Germline V lookup: CDR1 LNHDA, CDR2 SQIVND (reference sequence). CDR3 length: 15 amino acids.

V is TRBV7-8 and J is TRBJ2-7; 8 nucleotides agree with TRBD1. Germline assignment: CDR1 SGHVS and CDR2 FQNEAQ. V gave up 4 bases and J gave up 3 bases; unmatched junction bases: 5. This CDR3 contains 14 residues. In DNA, the CDR3 is TGTGCCAGCAGCTCCCAGGGGGCGAGCTACGAGCAGTACTTC. Its protein product is CASSSQGASYEQYF.

This clonotype was seen ten or more times. The chain links TRBV7-2 to TRBJ2-7, with D maybe TRBD2 (6 bases). The CDR3 has 16 residues. Deletions cut 5 bases from V and 1 base from J, with 18 bases between. The germline V gene encodes CDR1 SGHTA and CDR2 FQGNSA. CDR3 loop: CASSHRRVATSYEQYF. In DNA, the CDR3 is TGTGCCAGCAGCCACCGGAGGGTAGCGACATCCTACGAGCAGTACTTC.

V usage is TRBV6-5 and J usage is TRBJ2-2; D is perhaps TRBD1 or TRBD2 (5 bases each). The germline V gene has CDR1 MNHEY and CDR2 SVGAGI. Between the trimmed V and J ends, which lost 0 bases and 3 bases, there was a span of 8 bases. This CDR3 spans 15 amino acids. CDR3 sequence (DNA): TGTGCCAGCAGTTACTCTCAGGGACACACCGGGGAGCTGTTTTTT. Translation gives CASSYSQGHTGELFF.

This clonotype was counted a few times. This chain connects TRBV6-6 to TRBJ2-3; unclear D gene. The V end was cut by 5 bases, the J end by 4 bases, with 13 bases between. In germline, CDR1 is MNHNY, CDR2 SVGAGI (reference sequence). The CDR3 is made up of 14 amino acids. The CDR3 bases are TGTGCCAGCAGTACCACACTATCCGCAGATACGCAGTATTTT. Amino acids: CASSTTLSADTQYF.

This clonotype was recorded many times. The genes are TRBV28 and TRBJ1-1, with D tentatively TRBD1 (6 bases). Germline V lookup: CDR1 MDHEN, CDR2 SYDVKM. There are 10 residues in the CDR3. For the CDR3, the DNA is TGTTATGCAGGGGTTACTGAAGCTTTCTTT. Amino acids: CYAGVTEAFF.

CDR3 sequence reads: CASSPDGVLSPLHF. CDR3 nucleotide sequence: TGTGCCAGCAGCCCAGACGGTGTCCTCTCACCCCTCCACTTT. This chain uses TRBV3-1 with TRBJ1-6; D is undetermined. CDR1 is LGHDT and CDR2 is YNNKEL in the germline V gene (reference sequence). V lost 4 bases to trimming and J lost 10 bases, with 14 bases between them. This CDR3 is built from 14 residues.

V gene TRBV19 combines with J gene TRBJ2-7; possible D gene TRBD2, 6 bases. CDR1 LNHDA and CDR2 SQIVND come from the germline V gene (reference sequence). Deletions cut 7 bases from V and 3 bases from J, with 13 bases between. The CDR3 contains 13 residues. In DNA form, the CDR3 reads TGTGCCAGTAACGGTCGCGGGGACTACGAGCAGTACTTC. As protein: CASNGRGDYEQYF.

This clonotype was picked up a small number of times. This chain connects TRBV7-2 to TRBJ1-4; TRBD1 agrees at 9 bases. The germline V gene has CDR1 SGHTA and CDR2 FQGNSA. This CDR3 has 14 residues. The ends lost 4 bases at V and 13 bases at J; junction bases unmatched: 10. The CDR3 loop reads CASSSGQGPRLLFF. In nucleotides, the CDR3 is TGTGCCAGCAGCTCCGGACAGGGGCCGCGTCTACTGTTTTTT.